A single sample gave rise to the 26 T cell receptor beta chains below, sequenced in a study of early T cells in non-severe SARS-CoV-2 infection. TCRdb independently ran MiXCR on the 5' RACE reads; one entry per CDR3 protein. The profile covers roughly 100,000 distinct CDR3 sequences, with 14% appearing a single time and 5% to 7% taken by the ten largest. Sequencing used whole blood. These receptors were collected from an adult who was a healthcare worker with PCR-confirmed SARS-CoV-2 infection or an uninfected control (not recorded which).

This clonotype has just a few counts. The rearrangement links TRBV7-8 to TRBJ2-3; tentatively, D is TRBD1 or TRBD2 (5 bases each). The CDR3 totals 15 residues. Per the germline V gene, CDR1 is SGHVS and CDR2 is FQNEAQ. V was trimmed by 5 bases and J by 1 base, leaving 13 bases between them. The CDR3 DNA sequence: TGTGCCAGCAGCCTGACAGTCGGGGGCACAGATACGCAGTATTTT. It specifies CASSLTVGGTDTQYF.

This clonotype appeared a few times. V gene TRBV10-1 combines with J gene TRBJ2-5; 7 bases match TRBD1. The CDR3 contains 13 residues. The trim removed 7 bases at V and 3 bases at J, leaving 5 bases unmatched. The V gene's germline CDR1 is WNHNN and CDR2 SYGVQD (reference sequence). CDR3 DNA: TGCGCCAGCACCCCCGGGACAGAAGAGACCCAGTACTTC. Protein sequence: CASTPGTEETQYF.

The chain couples TRBV13 to TRBJ1-6; D might be TRBD1 (5 bases). V lost 5 bases, J lost 9 bases, and 11 bases lay in between. Germline V CDR1 and CDR2: PRHDT, FYEKMQ (reference sequence). This CDR3 has 13 amino acids. The CDR3 DNA follows: TGTGCCAGCAGCGTCCGGGACTCTTCACCCCTCCACTTT. Protein product: CASSVRDSSPLHF.

This clonotype has a handful of counts. The chain links TRBV29-1 to TRBJ2-3; possible D gene TRBD1, 5 bases. This CDR3 has 14 residues. V dropped 7 bases and J dropped 2 bases, with 16 bases sitting between them. CDR1 SQVTM and CDR2 ANQGSEA come from the germline V gene. The CDR3 is CSAGQGRLTDTQYF. The DNA for the CDR3 is TGCAGCGCCGGGCAGGGAAGACTCACAGATACGCAGTATTTT.

This clonotype has only a few counts. The J gene is TRBJ2-3, the V gene TRBV29-1; unclear D gene. V was cut by 1 base and J by 0 bases, with 5 bases left in between. Germline-derived CDR1 and CDR2 are SQVTM and ANQGSEA. This CDR3 is built from 13 residues. CDR3 protein: CSVEGYSTDTQYF. The CDR3 nucleotides read TGCAGCGTTGAAGGTTATAGCACAGATACGCAGTATTTT.

The rearrangement joins TRBV2 to TRBJ2-4, with TRBD2 matching over 7 bases. Germline CDR1 and CDR2: SNHLY and FYNNEI. This CDR3 contains 16 residues. V dropped 6 bases and J dropped 8; count of bases not matched to a gene: 16. CDR3 DNA: TGTGCCAGCAGGCGGTGGGCGGGGGAGAATATGGACATTCAGTACTTC. Protein product: CASRRWAGENMDIQYF. The full variable domain, rest sourced from reference TRBV2 and TRBJ2-4, is EPEVTQTPSHQVTQMGQEVILRCVPISNHLYFYWYRQILGQKVEFLVSFYNNEISEKSEIFDDQFSVERPDGSNFTLKIRSTKLEDSAMYFCASRRWAGENMDIQYFGAGTRLSVL.

V usage is TRBV5-1 and J usage is TRBJ1-6; 9 positions agree with TRBD1. There are 15 residues in the CDR3. Germline values: CDR1 SGHRS, CDR2 YFSETQ. V was clipped by 2 bases and J by 7 bases; unmatched bases: 4. Written as DNA, the CDR3 is TGCGCCAGCAGCTTACCGGGACAGGGAAATTCACCCCTCCACTTT. Residues: CASSLPGQGNSPLHF.

The gene calls are TRBV6-2 or TRBV6-3 and TRBJ2-4; D possibly corresponds to TRBD1 (6 bases). Germline lookup yields CDR1 MNHEY and CDR2 SVGEGT. The V end was cut by 7 bases, the J end by 1 base, with 11 bases between. This CDR3 spans 14 amino acids. CDR3 residues: CASTRGSAKNIQYF. As DNA, the CDR3 is TGTGCCAGCACGAGGGGGTCTGCCAAAAACATTCAGTACTTC.

This clonotype has ten or more counts. V gene TRBV7-8 combines with J gene TRBJ2-3; 11 bases line up with TRBD2. CDR3 size: 16 residues. The germline V gene has CDR1 SGHVS and CDR2 FQNEAQ. After removal of 4 bases from V and 2 bases from J, the junction contained 5 bases not matched to a gene. As DNA, the CDR3 is TGTGCCAGCAGCTCCTCTAGCGGGGGGTACACAGATACGCAGTATTTT. Translated: CASSSSSGGYTDTQYF.

This clonotype came up a few times. The chain links TRBV29-1 to TRBJ2-2; TRBD1 or TRBD2 may be the D gene (5 bases each). Germline-derived CDR1 and CDR2 are SQVTM and ANQGSEA. This CDR3 has 14 amino acids. Trimming removed 7 bases at V and 4 bases at J, with 16 bases between. CDR3 residues: CSAPGTGPTGELFF. In DNA form, the CDR3 reads TGCAGCGCCCCAGGTACGGGGCCCACCGGGGAGCTGTTTTTT.

The chain recombines TRBV11-2 with TRBJ2-5; TRBD1 is a possible D gene (6 bases). The CDR3 is made up of 15 amino acids. V lost 2 bases to trimming and J lost 1 base, with 11 bases between them. The germline CDR1 and CDR2 sequences are SGHAT and FQNNGV. CDR3 DNA: TGTGCCAGCAGCTTAACCGGGACAATCCAAGAGACCCAGTACTTC. Translating it yields CASSLTGTIQETQYF.

This clonotype appeared a few times. The chain has TRBV28 and TRBJ1-2; D is ambiguous. Per the germline V gene, CDR1 is MDHEN and CDR2 is SYDVKM. V was clipped by 7 bases and J by 4 bases, with 13 bases between them. The CDR3 contains 13 residues. This CDR3 is CASTPAGSYGYTF. Written as DNA, the CDR3 is TGTGCCAGCACCCCTGCCGGGAGCTATGGCTACACCTTC.

This clonotype occurred many times. The chain has TRBV28 and TRBJ1-2; D is unclear. CDR1 is MDHEN and CDR2 is SYDVKM in the germline V gene. Deletions cut 5 bases from V and 7 bases from J, with 8 bases between. The CDR3 contains 11 residues. The CDR3 spells CASSVRAGYTF. The CDR3 nucleotides are TGTGCCAGCAGTGTTAGGGCTGGCTACACCTTC.

This clonotype was observed a few times. The chain joins TRBV20-1 to TRBJ1-2; possible D gene TRBD1, 5 bases. V was pared by 3 bases and J by 2 bases, with 7 bases between. This CDR3 has 12 amino acids. Per germline, CDR1 DFQATT and CDR2 SNEGSKA (reference sequence). CDR3 residues: CSARAGNYGYTF. CDR3 nucleotide sequence: TGCAGTGCTAGGGCAGGGAACTATGGCTACACCTTC.

The sample holds many counts of this clonotype. The V call is TRBV7-9, the J call TRBJ2-3, with D perhaps TRBD1 or TRBD2 (5 bases each). The CDR3 is 15 residues long. In germline, CDR1 is SEHNR, CDR2 FQNEAQ (reference sequence). Deletions cut 7 bases from V and 3 bases from J, with 17 bases between. The CDR3 loop is CASTPGTGQTDTQYF. As DNA, the CDR3 is TGTGCCAGCACCCCGGGGACGGGGCAGACAGATACGCAGTATTTT.

The gene calls are TRBV20-1 and TRBJ1-6; tentative D call: TRBD1 (5 bases). The V gene lost 0 bases and the J gene lost 9 bases, with 15 bases spanning the gap. The CDR3 is 15 residues long. Germline V CDR1 and CDR2: DFQATT, SNEGSKA (reference sequence). CDR3 region: CSARDLGGSGSPLHF. Here the CDR3 DNA reads TGCAGTGCTAGAGATCTGGGGGGTAGCGGTTCACCCCTCCACTTT.

This clonotype was detected a few times. The rearrangement links TRBV20-1 to TRBJ2-3; D not resolved. This CDR3 region has 13 residues. From germline, CDR1 is DFQATT and CDR2 SNEGSKA (reference sequence). V was trimmed by 3 bases and J by 3 bases, leaving 10 bases between them. The chain's CDR3 is CSARPLGTDTQYF. The CDR3, as DNA: TGCAGTGCTAGGCCCCTAGGGACAGATACGCAGTATTTT.

This clonotype was recorded a few times. CDR3 loop: CSASPGLGDNSPLHF. In DNA, the CDR3 is TGCAGTGCTAGCCCTGGACTTGGAGATAATTCACCCCTCCACTTT. The J gene is TRBJ1-6, the V gene TRBV20-1, with no clear D. This CDR3 has 15 residues. Germline CDR1 reads DFQATT; CDR2 reads SNEGSKA (reference sequence). V lost 3 bases and J lost 5, with 14 bases in between.

V is TRBV4-1 and J is TRBJ1-2; 9 bases match TRBD1. This CDR3 contains 17 residues. Trimming removed 0 bases from V and 2 bases from J; junction bases left unmatched: 7. Looked up from germline, CDR1 is MGHRA and CDR2 is YSYEKL. The CDR3 here is CASSQEMNRGPNYGYTF. The DNA for the CDR3 is TGCGCCAGCAGCCAAGAAATGAACAGGGGGCCCAACTATGGCTACACCTTC.

This sequence joins TRBV18 and TRBJ1-2, with 10 nucleotides matching TRBD1. V was pared by 6 bases and J by 3 bases, with 4 bases of the junction left unmatched. The germline V gene encodes CDR1 KGHSH and CDR2 LQKENI. The CDR3 is 14 amino acids. This CDR3 reads CASSPGTGDYGYTF. CDR3 bases: TGTGCCAGCTCTCCCGGGACAGGGGACTATGGCTACACCTTC.

This clonotype was observed a few times. The chain uses TRBV6-2 or TRBV6-3 and TRBJ2-7; TRBD2 agrees at 10 bases. The germline gives CDR1 MNHEY, CDR2 SVGEGT. With V trimmed by 6 bases and J by 2 bases, 4 bases remained unmatched. The CDR3 totals 14 residues. For the CDR3, the DNA is TGTGCCAGCAGCCGGAGCGGGGGGGCCTACGAGCAGTACTTC. It yields the protein CASSRSGGAYEQYF.

This clonotype was seen a handful of times. The chain couples TRBV5-1 to TRBJ1-1; D is unresolved. The CDR3 length is 15 residues. Germline V gene sequence: CDR1 SGHRS, CDR2 YFSETQ. Trimming shortened V by 0 bases and J by 1 base, and 10 bases separated the two germline ends. The CDR3 sequence: CASSLVGQSNTEAFF. The CDR3 DNA reads as TGCGCCAGCAGCTTGGTTGGGCAGTCGAACACTGAAGCTTTCTTT.

In its sample, this clonotype was seen many times. The chain couples TRBV10-3 to TRBJ2-7, with D perhaps matching TRBD1 (7 bases). V dropped 10 bases and J dropped 5 bases, with 21 bases sitting between them. The CDR3 spans 14 residues. The germline CDR1 and CDR2 sequences are ENHRY and SYGVKD. CDR3 bases: TGTGCCACCCTCCGGACAGGTAGCGGACACGAGCAGTACTTC. Protein sequence: CATLRTGSGHEQYF.

The chain combines TRBV20-1 with TRBJ2-3, with no clear D. The CDR3 is 13 residues long. Germline CDR1 reads DFQATT; CDR2 reads SNEGSKA (reference sequence). V was pared by 0 bases and J by 0 bases, with 4 bases between. CDR3 sequence reads: CSARDPSTDTQYF. CDR3 bases: TGCAGTGCTAGAGACCCTAGCACAGATACGCAGTATTTT.

As DNA, the CDR3 is TGTGCCAGCCGAGCAGATACGCAGTATTTT. Translating it yields CASRADTQYF. This sequence joins TRBV28 and TRBJ2-3; unclear D gene. The V and J ends lost 8 bases and 4 bases respectively, with 4 bases between them. The CDR3 has 10 amino acids. CDR1 is MDHEN and CDR2 is SYDVKM in the germline V gene. The full variable domain, completed using reference TRBV28 and TRBJ2-3, is DVKVTQSSRYLVKRTGEKVFLECVQDMDHENMFWYRQDPGLGLRLIYFSYDVKMKEKGDIPEGYSVSREKKERFSLILESASTNQTSMYLCASRADTQYFGPGTRLTVL.

This chain joins TRBV18 and TRBJ2-7; D not resolved. The V end lost 1 base, the J end lost 0 bases, and 7 bases lay between the germline ends. The germline V gene has CDR1 KGHSH and CDR2 LQKENI. This CDR3 contains 14 residues. CDR3 in DNA: TGTGCCAGCTCACCACGGGATCCCTCCTACGAGCAGTACTTC. Its protein is CASSPRDPSYEQYF.